A selection of T cell receptor beta chains follows, all from one sample in a study of post-analysis software for immune sequencing data. TCRdb passed the PCR reads through MiXCR, listing each CDR3 protein once. Seen here are 550,000 to 700,000 distinct CDR3 sequences, around 44% observed once, and the top ten hold over 1.5%. The sample taken for sequencing was blood. The source of these receptors is a girl under 18 with multiple sclerosis. Each CDR3 is given with its conserved first and last residue. The D gene is left open where the match is weak. Clone size is not always given. Where it is, it says once, few, many or a class for expanded clones.

clone_size	d_call	v_call	j_call	cdr3_nt	cdr3_aa
NA	NA	TRBV2	TRBJ2-7	TGTGCCAGCAGTGGGGCTAGCGACGGCTCCTACGAGCAGTACTTC	CASSGASDGSYEQYF
NA	NA	TRBV5-5	TRBJ1-1	TGTGCCAGCAGCTTGGGGAGGGTACCTAACACTGAAGCTTTCTTT	CASSLGRVPNTEAFF
NA	NA	TRBV29-1	TRBJ2-5	TGCAGCGTACGGGACTCCAGCCAAGAGACCCAGTACTTC	CSVRDSSQETQYF
few	TRBD1	TRBV3-1	TRBJ1-2	TGTGCCAGCAGCCTTCGGGACAGGAATGGCTACACCTTC	CASSLRDRNGYTF
once	TRBD2	TRBV5-1	TRBJ2-1	TGCGCCAGCAGCTTGGTTTCCCTAGCGGGAGAACCAGAGCAGTTCTTC	CASSLVSLAGEPEQFF
few	NA	TRBV6-5	TRBJ2-3	TGTGCCAGCAGTTACACGAGGACAGATACGCAGTATTTT	CASSYTRTDTQYF
NA	TRBD2	TRBV7-8	TRBJ2-1	TGTGCCAGCAGGCGGAGCGGGAGAGAGAATGAGCAGTTCTTC	CASRRSGRENEQFF
few	NA	TRBV9	TRBJ2-6	TGTGCCAGCAAACACTCTGGGGCCAACGTCCTGACTTTC	CASKHSGANVLTF
NA	NA	TRBV12-3/TRBV12-4	TRBJ2-2	TGTGCCAGCAGTTTACGGGCAGGTTATCCGGGGGAGCTGTTTTTT	CASSLRAGYPGELFF
NA	TRBD1	TRBV7-3	TRBJ1-6	TGTGCCAGCAGCCCCGGGACAGTCGGTTCACCCCTCCACTTT	CASSPGTVGSPLHF
NA	TRBD1	TRBV7-9	TRBJ2-1	TGTGCCAGCCCTCTCTCTGACAGGGGGTTTGGGGATGAGCGGTTCTTC	CASPLSDRGFGDERFF
few	TRBD1	TRBV7-2	TRBJ2-7	TGTGCCAGCAGCCCTCACCGACAGGGGACGGCCTACGAGCAGTACTTC	CASSPHRQGTAYEQYF
many	TRBD1	TRBV24-1	TRBJ2-1	TGTGCCACCAGTGATCCCGGGACAGGGGAGGATGAGCAGTTCTTC	CATSDPGTGEDEQFF
NA	NA	TRBV12-3/TRBV12-4	TRBJ2-7	TGTGCCAGCAGTTTAGCGGCCATGGCCTACGAGCAGTACTTC	CASSLAAMAYEQYF
NA	NA	TRBV7-8	TRBJ1-2	TGTGCCAGCAGCTTAGACCCGTCCTATGGCTACACCTTC	CASSLDPSYGYTF
NA	TRBD2	TRBV9	TRBJ2-1	TGTGCCAGTGGCAGCGGGGGACGGGGCAATGAGCAGCTCTTC	CASGSGGRGNEQLF
NA	TRBD2	TRBV6-5	TRBJ2-7	TGTGCCAGCAATGTCGGTCCAGCGGGACTTTACGAGCAGTACTTC	CASNVGPAGLYEQYF
NA	NA	TRBV2	TRBJ1-2	TGTGCCAGCACCCCGACAGCTAACTATGGCTACACCTTC	CASTPTANYGYTF
NA	TRBD1	TRBV7-9	TRBJ1-5	TGTGCCAGCAGCCCAGATAGGACAGGGGTTCAGCCCCAGCATTTT	CASSPDRTGVQPQHF
NA	NA	TRBV20-1	TRBJ1-2	TGCAGGGCTAGGTGGAGGGCTGGCTACACCTTC	CRARWRAGYTF
NA	TRBD2	TRBV5-5	TRBJ2-4	TGTGCCAGCAACTGGGCGGGAGGGGAAGCCAAAAACATTCAGTACTTC	CASNWAGGEAKNIQYF
few	TRBD2	TRBV20-1	TRBJ2-1	TGCAGTGCTAGAGATGCCCTTCCAGCGGGGGGCAATGAGCAGTTCTTC	CSARDALPAGGNEQFF
NA	NA	TRBV29-1	TRBJ2-3	TGCAGCGGGAAGCAGCGCCTAAGCACAGATACGCAGTATTTT	CSGKQRLSTDTQYF
NA	NA	TRBV12-3/TRBV12-4	TRBJ1-6	TGTGCCAGCAGACCTAGACTGGGGAATTCACCCCTCCACTTT	CASRPRLGNSPLHF
few	NA	TRBV6-4	TRBJ2-5	TGTGCCAGCAGTGCTGGGGCGCTGGGAGAGCAGTACTTC	CASSAGALGEQYF
once	NA	TRBV28	TRBJ2-7	TGTGCCAGCAGTAGGACGGTGAACTACGAGCAGTACTTC	CASSRTVNYEQYF
NA	NA	TRBV7-8	TRBJ1-5	TGTGCCAGCAGCCCCCAACCGGGAGGCAATCAGCCCCAGCATTTT	CASSPQPGGNQPQHF
once	TRBD2	TRBV12-3/TRBV12-4	TRBJ2-1	TGTGCCAGCAGTTTAGTGACTAGCGGGGGAAATGAGCAGTTCTTC	CASSLVTSGGNEQFF
few	NA	TRBV14	TRBJ2-1	TGTGCCAGCAGCCCCCCCCAGAGATTGAACAATGAGCAGTTCTTC	CASSPPQRLNNEQFF
NA	NA	TRBV14	TRBJ1-2	TGTGCCAGCAGCCAAGGGTCCCTTAACTATGGCTACACCTTC	CASSQGSLNYGYTF
NA	NA	TRBV5-1	TRBJ2-7	TGCGCCAGCAGCTTTCGAGTAATGGACGAGCAGTACTTC	CASSFRVMDEQYF